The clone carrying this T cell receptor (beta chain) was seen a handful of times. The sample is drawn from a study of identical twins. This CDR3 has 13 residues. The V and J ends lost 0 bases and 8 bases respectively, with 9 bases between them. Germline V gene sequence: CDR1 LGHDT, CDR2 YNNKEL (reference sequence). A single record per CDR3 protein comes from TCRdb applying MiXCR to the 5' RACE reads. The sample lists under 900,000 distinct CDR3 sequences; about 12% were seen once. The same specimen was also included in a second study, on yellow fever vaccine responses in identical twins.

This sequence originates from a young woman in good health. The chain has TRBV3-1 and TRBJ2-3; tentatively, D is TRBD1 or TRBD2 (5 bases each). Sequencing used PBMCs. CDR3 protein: CASSQDSGGTQYF. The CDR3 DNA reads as TGTGCCAGCAGCCAAGATTCTGGGGGTACGCAGTATTTT.